This T cell receptor beta chain was profiled in a study of Ad26.COV2.S vaccination and SARS-CoV-2 variants. As for the study in general: Intramuscular Ad26.COV2.S at 5x10^10 or 1x10^11 viral particles. Study-level points and caveats: Whether participants received vaccine or placebo, their non-spike TCR breadth was similar. The analyses of TCR breadth and depth may have understated the size of total T cell responses. Substantial post-vaccination breadth of spike-specific CD8+ and CD4+ T cell responses was reported.

The J segment lost 4 bases and the V segment lost 3 bases, leaving 2 bases of the junction unmatched. This CDR3 is built from 14 residues. Germline CDR1 is SGHRS and CDR2 is YFSETQ. Note on this clone: Antigen: not known.

Treatment noted: about 20 received Ad26.COV2.S at low or high dose, single or two shots; a few received placebo; per-sample allocation not given. The samples date from day 63 after the first vaccine or placebo injection. TCRdb keeps only in-frame clones here, not all; method: immunoSEQ multiplex PCR. The sample carries fewer than 800,000 clones, 89% recorded once. V gene TRBV5-1 combines with J gene TRBJ1-2; TRBD1 matches at 11 bases. The specimen was peripheral blood, collected in a trial of Ad26.COV2.S vaccine versus placebo. The origin of this receptor is a person aged 18-60 years who received the Ad26.COV2.S COVID-19 vaccine or a placebo. The DNA for the CDR3 is TGCGCCAGCAGCTCCGGGACAGGGGGCTATGGCTACACCTTC. The encoded protein is CASSSGTGGYGYTF.